Detailed here is one T cell receptor (beta chain). Its antigen is not known. The data stem from a study of shared clonotypes between healthy human individuals. None of the donors, who were healthy HIV-negative adults, had recently had acute infections or vaccinations. Sequencing used immunoSEQ multiplex PCR; TCRdb keeps in-frame clones, though not all of them. Counted here are about 2,500,000 clones, just over 90% occurring once; the ten biggest clones make up roughly 0.14%. Study conclusions and caveats: As a rule, naive subsets had a larger estimated richness than memory subsets.

Between the trimmed V and J ends, which lost 5 bases and 2 bases, there was a span of 12 bases. There are 14 residues in the CDR3. The V gene's germline CDR1 is SGHTA and CDR2 FQGNSA. V usage is TRBV7-2 and J usage is TRBJ2-5, with TRBD2 as a possible D gene (5 bases). This TCR was sampled from a man younger than 30 in good health. The sequenced sample consisted of naive CD4+ T cells sorted from blood. Documented subset: CD45RA+ positively selected. CDR3 DNA sequence: TGTGCCAGCAGCGTTCGGACTTGGCAAGAGACCCAGTACTTC. This translates into CASSVRTWQETQYF. The entire variable domain, with the rest obtained from reference TRBV7-2 and TRBJ2-5, is as follows: GAGVSQSPSNKVTEKGKDVELRCDPISGHTALYWYRQSLGQGLEFLIYFQGNSAPDKSGLPSDRFSAERTGGSVSTLTIQRTQQEDSAVYLCASSVRTWQETQYFGPGTRLLVL.